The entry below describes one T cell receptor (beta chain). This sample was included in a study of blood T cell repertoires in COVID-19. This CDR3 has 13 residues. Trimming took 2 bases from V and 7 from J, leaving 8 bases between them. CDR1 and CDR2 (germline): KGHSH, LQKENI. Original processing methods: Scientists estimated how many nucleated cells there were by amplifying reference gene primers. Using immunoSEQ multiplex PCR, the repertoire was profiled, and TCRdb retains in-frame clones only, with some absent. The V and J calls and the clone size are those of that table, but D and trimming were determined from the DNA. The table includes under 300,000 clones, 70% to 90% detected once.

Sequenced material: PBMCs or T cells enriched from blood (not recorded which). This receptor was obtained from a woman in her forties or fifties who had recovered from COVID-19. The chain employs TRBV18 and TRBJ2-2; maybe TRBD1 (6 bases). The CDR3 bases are TGTGCCAGCTCACCAGCCAGGGGCGGGGAGCTGTTTTTT. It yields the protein CASSPARGGELFF.